One T cell receptor (beta chain) is described in this entry. RNA extraction was followed by reverse transcription into cDNA, which acted as the sequencing template. Using immunoSEQ multiplex PCR, the repertoire was profiled, and TCRdb retains in-frame clones only, with some absent. The repertoire holds a few hundred thousand clones, with around 50% as singletons. Between the trimmed V and J ends, which lost 5 bases and 4 bases, there was a span of 8 bases. The CDR3 runs 11 residues. Per germline, CDR1 SQVTM and CDR2 ANQGSEA. This specimen comes from a study of CD8+ T cells in alopecia areata. This clonotype was sampled from a human donor in good health. What was sequenced was CD8+ T cells sorted from blood. The chain combines TRBV29-1 with TRBJ1-2; D is unclear. CDR3: CSVLGPYGYTF. In DNA form, the CDR3 reads TGCAGCGTTTTAGGTCCCTATGGCTACACCTTC. The variable domain in full, completed from reference TRBV29-1 and TRBJ1-2, reads SAVISQKPSRDICQRGTSLTIQCQVDSQVTMMFWYRQQPGQSLTLIATANQGSEATYESGFVIDKFPISRPNLTFSTLTVSNMSPEDSSIYLCSVLGPYGYTFGSGTRLTVV.